The present T cell receptor beta chain was sequenced within a study of shared clonotypes between healthy human individuals. Study-wide context: Each donor's CD4 naive and CD4 memory cells filled three plates apiece, CD8 naive two, and CD8 memory one. Study-level findings and limits: Clonotypes not shared had lower generation probabilities than those common to all four donors. Generally, naive subsets came out with larger estimated richness than memory subsets.

The CD4+ fraction was divided into a CD45RA+ naive subset and a CD45RA-negative memory subset. With respect to this clone: Its antigen is undetermined.

The method was immunoSEQ multiplex PCR; TCRdb's version includes in-frame clones alone and lacks a portion of them. The sample carries 2 million to 2.5 million clones, 90% to 95% recorded once. V lost 6 bases to trimming and J lost 0 bases, with 15 bases between them. The V gene's germline CDR1 is ENHRY and CDR2 SYGVKD. This CDR3 spans 15 amino acids. The source is a man between 18 and 35 years old in good health. This chain connects TRBV10-3 to TRBJ2-7; perhaps D is TRBD1 or TRBD2 (5 bases each). Source material: naive CD4+ T cells sorted from blood. Subset in this sample: CD45RA+ positively selected. The CDR3 region has the DNA TGTGCCATCAGGGTGGACGGGACGGGCTCCTACGAGCAGTACTTC. Encoded protein: CAIRVDGTGSYEQYF.